This T cell receptor (beta chain) was documented in a study of CD8 T cells in ankylosing spondylitis (TCRdb year 2017). Notes on the research overall: T cell receptor beta repertoires were profiled in healthy donors and ankylosing spondylitis patients so that disease-linked TCR variants could be found. In total, the full study cohort was made up of some 100 healthy donors and roughly 27 ankylosing spondylitis patients. Peripheral blood was sampled, and synovial fluid was additionally collected from ankylosing spondylitis patients.

General findings and caveats noted by the study authors: Some TCR beta motif variants had previously been reported in synovial fluid and blood of reactive arthritis patients, which suggested common disease-initiation mechanisms. The disease-linked clones were reported to be significantly enriched in matched synovial fluid samples from ankylosing spondylitis patients. Blood from ankylosing spondylitis patients appeared to be characterized by a TCR beta motif composed of under ten highly homologous amino acid variants. A CD8+ phenotype was shown by the disease-linked clones, which were found at relatively low frequencies in peripheral blood.

The instrument given in TCRdb is Illumina HiSeq 2500. TCR beta libraries were prepared by quantitative 5'-RACE with molecular barcodes. Per the source publication's procedure: Disease-linked TCR variants were identified with a new computational method built on a probabilistic model of VDJ rearrangement. Starting from the raw public reads, TCRdb applied fastp trimming at Q25, assembled clones with MiXCR and retained in-frame beta chains. Records with the same CDR3 protein are collapsed into one entry carrying the most frequent genes and DNA. These V and J calls are TCRdb output, not the study's own analysis. The sample yields 200,000 to 250,000 distinct CDR3 sequences; 8% to 11% were counted once. The ten largest clones take up about 20% of the sample. This clonotype was counted at least ten times. The antigen it binds to is not known. Per-base qualities were not stored, and no clone one base away is much larger.

The sample taken for sequencing was blood, either unsorted or a sorted T cell fraction (not recorded which). This TCR came from a male donor with ankylosing spondylitis or in good health (not recorded which).

The sequence in DNA is TGTGCCAGCAGTTTATCCCCGGACTATGGCTACACCTTC. The translation is CASSLSPDYGYTF. The sequence is built from TRBV12-3 or TRBV12-4 and TRBJ1-2; the D gene lacks a confident call. The cysteine opens and the phenylalanine closes a CDR3 of 13 amino acids. Kept here is only the CDR3 DNA, which spans 39 bases and is read in frame from base 1. V drops 2 bases and J drops 3 bases, leaving 7 bases in between.